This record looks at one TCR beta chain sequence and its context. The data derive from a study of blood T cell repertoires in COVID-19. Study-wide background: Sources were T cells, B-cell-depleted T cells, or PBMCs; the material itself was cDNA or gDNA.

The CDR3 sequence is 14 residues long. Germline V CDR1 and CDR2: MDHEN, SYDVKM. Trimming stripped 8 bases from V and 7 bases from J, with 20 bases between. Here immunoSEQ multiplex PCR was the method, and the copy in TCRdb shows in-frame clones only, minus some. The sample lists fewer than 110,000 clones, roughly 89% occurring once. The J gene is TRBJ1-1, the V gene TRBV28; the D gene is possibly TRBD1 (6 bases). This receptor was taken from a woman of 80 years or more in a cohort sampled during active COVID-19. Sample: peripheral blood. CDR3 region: CASSGKQGSNEAFF. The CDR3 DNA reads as TGTGCCAGCTCGGGAAAACAGGGATCAAATGAAGCTTTCTTT.